This TCR beta chain is from a study of Ad26.COV2.S vaccination and SARS-CoV-2 variants. Study summary: Ad26.COV2.S shots went into the muscle once or twice, 56 days apart.

As to this clone: Its antigen is undetermined.

CDR3 length equals 15 residues. J gave up 0 bases and V 4 bases, and 4 bases lay outside the gene matches. Germline CDR1 and CDR2: SGHDT and YYEEEE. Indicated treatment: some 20 received Ad26.COV2.S at low or high dose, single or two shots; 5 received placebo; per-sample allocation not given. All samples were drawn on day 63, counting from the first vaccine or placebo injection. Study-level findings and limits: TCR breadth and depth estimates may have understated total T cell responses.

Libraries were prepared by immunoSEQ multiplex PCR; TCRdb keeps only in-frame clonotypes and omits some of them. This sample has about 370,000 clones, with 70% to 90% found just once. Sequenced here: peripheral blood, sampled in a trial of Ad26.COV2.S vaccine versus placebo. The sequence derives from a person between 18 and 65 years old who received the Ad26.COV2.S COVID-19 vaccine or a placebo. This chain joins TRBV5-6 and TRBJ2-5; 9 positions match TRBD1. The CDR3 protein is CASSEDRGNQETQYF. CDR3 bases: TGTGCCAGCAGCGAGGACAGGGGAAACCAAGAGACCCAGTACTTC.